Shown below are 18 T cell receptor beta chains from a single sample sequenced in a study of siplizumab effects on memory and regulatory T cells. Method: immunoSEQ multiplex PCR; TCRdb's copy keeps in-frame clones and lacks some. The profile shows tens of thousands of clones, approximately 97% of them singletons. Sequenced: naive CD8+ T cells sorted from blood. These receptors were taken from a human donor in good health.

CDR3 amino acids: CASSLWAGEQYF. In nucleotides, the CDR3 is TGTGCCAGCAGTTTATGGGCAGGCGAGCAGTACTTC. V and J are TRBV28 and TRBJ2-7; no reliable D call. This CDR3 contains 12 residues. Germline CDR1 MDHEN, CDR2 SYDVKM. The V gene lost 0 bases and the J gene lost 6 bases, with 6 bases spanning the gap. The full variable domain, with the rest looked up from reference TRBV28 and TRBJ2-7, is DVKVTQSSRYLVKRTGEKVFLECVQDMDHENMFWYRQDPGLGLRLIYFSYDVKMKEKGDIPEGYSVSREKKERFSLILESASTNQTSMYLCASSLWAGEQYFGPGTRLTVT.

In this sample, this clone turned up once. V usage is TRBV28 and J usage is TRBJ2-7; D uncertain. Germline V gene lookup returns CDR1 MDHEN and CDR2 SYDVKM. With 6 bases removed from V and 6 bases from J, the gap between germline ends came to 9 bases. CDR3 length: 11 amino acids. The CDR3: CASRHLFEQYF. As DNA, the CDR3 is TGTGCCAGCAGACACCTTTTCGAGCAGTACTTC.

The CDR3 region has the DNA TGCGCCAGCAGCCAGAGCGGGGGGCAGGCAGATACGCAGTATTTT. Amino acids: CASSQSGGQADTQYF. The V and J genes are TRBV4-1 and TRBJ2-3, with 9 bases matching TRBD2. Germline CDR1 MGHRA, CDR2 YSYEKL. The ends lost 3 bases at V and 4 bases at J; junction bases unmatched: 5. This CDR3 comprises 15 residues.

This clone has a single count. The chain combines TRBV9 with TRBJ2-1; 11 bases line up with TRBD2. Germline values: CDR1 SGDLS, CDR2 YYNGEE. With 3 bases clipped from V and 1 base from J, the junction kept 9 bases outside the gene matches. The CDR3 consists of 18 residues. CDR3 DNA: TGTGCCAGCAGCGCCGTCACTAGCGGGGGACCATCCTACAATGAGCAGTTCTTC. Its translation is CASSAVTSGGPSYNEQFF.

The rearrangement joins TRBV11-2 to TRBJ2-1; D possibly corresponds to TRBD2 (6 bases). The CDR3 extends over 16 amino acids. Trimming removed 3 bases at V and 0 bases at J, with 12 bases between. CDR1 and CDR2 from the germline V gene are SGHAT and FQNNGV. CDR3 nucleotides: TGTGCCAGCAGCTTTGGCGGGGCCAGCTCCTACAATGAGCAGTTCTTC. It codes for CASSFGGASSYNEQFF.

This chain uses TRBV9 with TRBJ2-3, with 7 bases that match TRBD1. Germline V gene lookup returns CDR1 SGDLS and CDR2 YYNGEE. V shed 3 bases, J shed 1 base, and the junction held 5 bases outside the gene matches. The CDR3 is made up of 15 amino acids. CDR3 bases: TGTGCCAGCAGCGAGTCCGGGACAGGCACAGATACGCAGTATTTT. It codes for CASSESGTGTDTQYF.

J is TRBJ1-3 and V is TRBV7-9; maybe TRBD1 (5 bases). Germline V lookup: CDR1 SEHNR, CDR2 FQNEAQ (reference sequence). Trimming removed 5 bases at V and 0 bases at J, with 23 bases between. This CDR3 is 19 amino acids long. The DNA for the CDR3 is TGTGCCAGCAGCACCAGACCCCGGGACGCCTCGTTCTCTGGAAACACCATATATTTT. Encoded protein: CASSTRPRDASFSGNTIYF.

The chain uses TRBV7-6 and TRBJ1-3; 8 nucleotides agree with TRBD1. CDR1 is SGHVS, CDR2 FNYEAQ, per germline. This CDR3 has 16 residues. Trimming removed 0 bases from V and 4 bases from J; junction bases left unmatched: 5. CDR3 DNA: TGTGCCAGCAGCTTAGCCAGGGGGCTTGCGGGAAACACCATATATTTT. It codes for CASSLARGLAGNTIYF.

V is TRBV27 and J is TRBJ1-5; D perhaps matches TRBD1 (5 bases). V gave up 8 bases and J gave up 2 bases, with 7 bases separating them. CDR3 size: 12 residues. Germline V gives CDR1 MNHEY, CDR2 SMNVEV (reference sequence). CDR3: CASGGGNQPQHF. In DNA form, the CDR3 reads TGTGCCAGCGGGGGTGGCAATCAGCCCCAGCATTTT.

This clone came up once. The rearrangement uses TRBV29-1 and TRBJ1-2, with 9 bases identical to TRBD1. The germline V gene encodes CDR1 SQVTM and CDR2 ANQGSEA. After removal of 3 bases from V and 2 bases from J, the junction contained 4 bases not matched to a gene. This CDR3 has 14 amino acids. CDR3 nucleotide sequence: TGCAGCGTTGACGGGACAGGGACAAACTATGGCTACACCTTC. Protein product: CSVDGTGTNYGYTF.

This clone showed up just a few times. The CDR3 DNA reads TGCGCCAGCAGCCCGGACGGGGATCCCTCCTACGAGCAGTACTTC. Its protein is CASSPDGDPSYEQYF. The V and J genes are TRBV5-1 and TRBJ2-7, with D possibly being TRBD2 (5 bases). V was pared by 4 bases and J by 0 bases, with 14 bases between. Germline CDR1 SGHRS, CDR2 YFSETQ. This CDR3 has 15 amino acids.

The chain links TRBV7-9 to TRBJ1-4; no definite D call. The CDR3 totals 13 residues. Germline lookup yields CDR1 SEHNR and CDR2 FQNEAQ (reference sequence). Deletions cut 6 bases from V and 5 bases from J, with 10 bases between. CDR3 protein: CASREALNEKLFF. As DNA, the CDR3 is TGTGCCAGCAGGGAAGCGTTAAATGAAAAACTGTTTTTT.

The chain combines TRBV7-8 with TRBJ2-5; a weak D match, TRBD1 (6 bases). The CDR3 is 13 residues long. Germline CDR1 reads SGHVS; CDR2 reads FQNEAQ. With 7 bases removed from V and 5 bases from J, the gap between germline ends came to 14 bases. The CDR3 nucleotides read TGTGCCAGCACCCAAGGGGGTAGGGAGACCCAGTACTTC. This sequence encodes CASTQGGRETQYF.

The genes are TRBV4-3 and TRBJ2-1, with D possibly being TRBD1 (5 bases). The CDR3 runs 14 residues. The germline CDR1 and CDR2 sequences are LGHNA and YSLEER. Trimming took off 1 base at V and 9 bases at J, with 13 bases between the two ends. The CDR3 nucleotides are TGCGCCAGCAGCCAAGGCCGCAGGGAAGTTGAGCAGTTCTTC. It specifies CASSQGRREVEQFF.

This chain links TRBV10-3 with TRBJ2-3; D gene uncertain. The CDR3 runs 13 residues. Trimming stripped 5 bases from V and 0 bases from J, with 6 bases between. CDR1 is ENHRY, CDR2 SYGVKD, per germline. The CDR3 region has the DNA TGTGCCATCAGTATGGACAGCACAGATACGCAGTATTTT. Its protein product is CAISMDSTDTQYF.

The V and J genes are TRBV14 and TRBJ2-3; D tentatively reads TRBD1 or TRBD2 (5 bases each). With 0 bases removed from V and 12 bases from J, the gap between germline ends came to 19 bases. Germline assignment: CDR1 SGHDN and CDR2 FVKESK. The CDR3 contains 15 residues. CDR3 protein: CASSQERVGREIQYF. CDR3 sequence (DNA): TGTGCCAGCAGCCAAGAAAGAGTTGGCAGGGAGATTCAGTATTTT. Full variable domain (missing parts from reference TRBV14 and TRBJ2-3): EAGVTQFPSHSVIEKGQTVTLRCDPISGHDNLYWYRRVMGKEIKFLLHFVKESKQDESGMPNNRFLAERTGGTYSTLKVQPAELEDSGVYFCASSQERVGREIQYFGPGTRLTVL.

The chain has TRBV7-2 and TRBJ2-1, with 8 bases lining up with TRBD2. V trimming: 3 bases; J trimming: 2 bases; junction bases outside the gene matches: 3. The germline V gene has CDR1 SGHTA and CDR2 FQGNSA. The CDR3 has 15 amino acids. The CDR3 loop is CASSLRRGAYNEQFF. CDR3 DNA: TGTGCCAGCAGCTTGAGGCGGGGGGCCTACAATGAGCAGTTCTTC.

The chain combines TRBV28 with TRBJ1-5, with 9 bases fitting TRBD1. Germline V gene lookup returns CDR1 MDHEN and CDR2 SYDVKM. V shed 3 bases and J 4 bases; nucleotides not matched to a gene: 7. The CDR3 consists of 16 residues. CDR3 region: CASSFRDRVSNQPQHF. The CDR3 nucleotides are TGTGCCAGCAGTTTCCGGGACAGGGTCTCTAATCAGCCCCAGCATTTT.